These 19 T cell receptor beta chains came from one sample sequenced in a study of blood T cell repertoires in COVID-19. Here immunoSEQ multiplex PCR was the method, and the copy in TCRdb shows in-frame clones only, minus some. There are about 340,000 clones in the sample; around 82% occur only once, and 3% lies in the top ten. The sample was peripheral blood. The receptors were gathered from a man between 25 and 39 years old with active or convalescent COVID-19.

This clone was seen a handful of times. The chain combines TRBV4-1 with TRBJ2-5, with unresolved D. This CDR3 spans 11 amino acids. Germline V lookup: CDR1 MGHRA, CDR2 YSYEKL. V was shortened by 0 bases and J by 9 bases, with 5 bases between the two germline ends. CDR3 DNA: TGCGCCAGCAGCCAAGAATCGGCCCAGTACTTC. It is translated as CASSQESAQYF.

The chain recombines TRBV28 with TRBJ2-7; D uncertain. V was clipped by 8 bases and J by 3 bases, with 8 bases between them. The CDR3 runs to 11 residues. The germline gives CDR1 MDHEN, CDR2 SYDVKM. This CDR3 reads CASGPLYEQYF. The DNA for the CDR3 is TGTGCCAGCGGCCCTCTCTACGAGCAGTACTTC.

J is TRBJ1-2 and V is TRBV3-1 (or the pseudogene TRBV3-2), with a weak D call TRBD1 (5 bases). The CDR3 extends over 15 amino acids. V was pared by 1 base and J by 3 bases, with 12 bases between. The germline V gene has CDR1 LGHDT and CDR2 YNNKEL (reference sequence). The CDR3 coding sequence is TGTGCCAGCAGCCAAGTTGCGGGGACGGACTATGGCTACACCTTC. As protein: CASSQVAGTDYGYTF.

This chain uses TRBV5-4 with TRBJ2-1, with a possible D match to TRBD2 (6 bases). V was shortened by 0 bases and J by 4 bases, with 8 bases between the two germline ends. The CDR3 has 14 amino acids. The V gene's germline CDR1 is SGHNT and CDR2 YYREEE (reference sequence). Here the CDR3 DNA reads TGTGCCAGCAGCTTGGGCCTAGCGTACAATGAGCAGTTCTTC. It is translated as CASSLGLAYNEQFF.

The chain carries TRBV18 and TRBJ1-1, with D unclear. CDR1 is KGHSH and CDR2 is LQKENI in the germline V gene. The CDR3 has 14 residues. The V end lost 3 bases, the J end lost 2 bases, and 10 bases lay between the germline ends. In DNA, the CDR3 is TGTGCCAGCTCACCTGACAACTCCAACACTGAAGCTTTCTTT. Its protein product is CASSPDNSNTEAFF. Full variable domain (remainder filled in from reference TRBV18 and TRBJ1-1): NAGVMQNPRHLVRRRGQEARLRCSPMKGHSHVYWYRQLPEEGLKFMVYLQKENIIDESGMPKERFSAEFPKEGPSILRIQQVVRGDSAAYFCASSPDNSNTEAFFGQGTRLTVV.

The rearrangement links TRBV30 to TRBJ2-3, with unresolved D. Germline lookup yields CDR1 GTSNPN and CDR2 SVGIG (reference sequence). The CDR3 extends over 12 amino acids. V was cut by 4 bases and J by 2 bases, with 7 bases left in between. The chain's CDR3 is CAWTGSTDTQYF. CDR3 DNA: TGTGCCTGGACCGGGTCCACAGATACGCAGTATTTT. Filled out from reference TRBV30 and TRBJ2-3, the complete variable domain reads SQTIHQWPATLVQPVGSPLSLECTVEGTSNPNLYWYRQAAGRGLQLLFYSVGIGQISSEVPQNLSASRPQDRQFILSSKKLLLSDSGFYLCAWTGSTDTQYFGPGTRLTVL.

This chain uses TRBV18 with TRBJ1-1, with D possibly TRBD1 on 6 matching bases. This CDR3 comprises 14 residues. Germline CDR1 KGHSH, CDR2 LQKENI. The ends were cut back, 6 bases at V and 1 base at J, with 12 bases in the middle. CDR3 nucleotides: TGTGCCAGCTCCCCGACAGGCGCGAACACTGAAGCTTTCTTT. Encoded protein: CASSPTGANTEAFF.

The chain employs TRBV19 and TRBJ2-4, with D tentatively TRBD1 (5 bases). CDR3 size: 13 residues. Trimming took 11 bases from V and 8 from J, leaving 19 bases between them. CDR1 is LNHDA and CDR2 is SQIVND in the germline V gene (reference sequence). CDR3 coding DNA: TGTGCCTCCCAAGGGCCAGGGTGGGACATTCAGTACTTC. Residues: CASQGPGWDIQYF.

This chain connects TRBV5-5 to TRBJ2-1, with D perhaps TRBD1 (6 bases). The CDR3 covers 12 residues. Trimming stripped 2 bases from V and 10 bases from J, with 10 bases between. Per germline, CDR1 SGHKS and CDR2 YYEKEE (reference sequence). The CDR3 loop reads CASSFGGREQFF. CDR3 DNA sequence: TGTGCCAGCAGCTTTGGGGGCCGGGAGCAGTTCTTC.

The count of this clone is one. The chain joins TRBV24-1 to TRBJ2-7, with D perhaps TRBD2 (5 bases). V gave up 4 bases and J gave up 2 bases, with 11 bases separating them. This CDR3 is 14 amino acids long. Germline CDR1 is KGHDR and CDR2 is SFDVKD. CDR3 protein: CATSEAGGPYEQYF. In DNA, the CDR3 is TGTGCCACCAGTGAGGCGGGCGGACCCTACGAGCAGTACTTC.

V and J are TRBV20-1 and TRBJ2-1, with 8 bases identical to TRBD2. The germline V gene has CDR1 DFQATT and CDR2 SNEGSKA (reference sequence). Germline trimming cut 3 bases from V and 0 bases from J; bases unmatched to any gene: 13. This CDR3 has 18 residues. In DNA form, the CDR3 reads TGCAGTGCTAGTAGTGGGGAGCGGGAGAGCGGCTCCTACAATGAGCAGTTCTTC. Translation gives CSASSGERESGSYNEQFF.

The CDR3 DNA sequence: TGTGCCAGCCGCCACGATGGGCCTGGGAACTATGGCTACACCTTC. This sequence encodes CASRHDGPGNYGYTF. The gene calls are TRBV21-1 and TRBJ1-2; the DNA was not used to check the table's D call, TRBD1. TRBV21-1 is marked as a pseudogene. The CDR3 is made up of 15 amino acids.

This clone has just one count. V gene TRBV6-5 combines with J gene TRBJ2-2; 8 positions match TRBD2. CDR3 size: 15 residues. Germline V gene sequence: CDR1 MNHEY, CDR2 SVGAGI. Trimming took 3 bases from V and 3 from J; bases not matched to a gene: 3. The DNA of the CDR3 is TGTGCCAGCAGTTATGCGGGAGGTTACACCGGGGAGCTGTTTTTT. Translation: CASSYAGGYTGELFF.

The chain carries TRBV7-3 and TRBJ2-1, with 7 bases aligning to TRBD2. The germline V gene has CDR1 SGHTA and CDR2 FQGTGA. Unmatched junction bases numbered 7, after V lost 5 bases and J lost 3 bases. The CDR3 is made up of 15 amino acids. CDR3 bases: TGTGCCAGCAGCCCCCTCGGGACTATCTACAATGAGCAGTTCTTC. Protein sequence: CASSPLGTIYNEQFF.

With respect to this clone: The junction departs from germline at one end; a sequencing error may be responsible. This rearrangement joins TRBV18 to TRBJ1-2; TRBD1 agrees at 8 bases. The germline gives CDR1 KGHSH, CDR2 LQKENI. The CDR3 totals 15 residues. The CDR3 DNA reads TGTGCCAACTCACCACCGGCAGGGGGCGACTATGGCTACACCTTC. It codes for CANSPPAGGDYGYTF.

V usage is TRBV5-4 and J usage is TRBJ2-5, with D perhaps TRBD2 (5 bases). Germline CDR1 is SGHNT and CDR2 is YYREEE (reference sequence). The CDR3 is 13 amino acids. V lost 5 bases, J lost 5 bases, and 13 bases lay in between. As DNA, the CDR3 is TGTGCCAGCAGGCCTCCGGGGTTGGAGACCCAGTACTTC. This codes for CASRPPGLETQYF.

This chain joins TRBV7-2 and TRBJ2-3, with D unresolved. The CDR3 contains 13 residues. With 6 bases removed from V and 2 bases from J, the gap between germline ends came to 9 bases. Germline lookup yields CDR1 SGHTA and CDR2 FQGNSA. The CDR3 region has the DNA TGTGCCAGCAGTTACTACCTCACAGATACGCAGTATTTT. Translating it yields CASSYYLTDTQYF.

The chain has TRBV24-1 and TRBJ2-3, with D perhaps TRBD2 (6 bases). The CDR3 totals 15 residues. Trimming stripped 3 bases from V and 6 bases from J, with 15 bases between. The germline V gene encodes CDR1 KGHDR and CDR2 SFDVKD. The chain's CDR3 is CATSDRGLSEDTQYF. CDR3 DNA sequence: TGTGCCACCAGTGATCGGGGGTTAAGTGAGGATACGCAGTATTTT.

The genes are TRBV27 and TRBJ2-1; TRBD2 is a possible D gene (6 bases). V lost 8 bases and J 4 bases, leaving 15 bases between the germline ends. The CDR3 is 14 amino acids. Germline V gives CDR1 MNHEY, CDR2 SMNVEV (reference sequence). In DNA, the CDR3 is TGTGCCAGCGCCCTGTGGGACTCTTACAATGAGCAGTTCTTC. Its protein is CASALWDSYNEQFF.